This T cell receptor beta chain was identified during a study of blood T cell repertoires in COVID-19. Study in general: The United States, Italy and Spain were the sources of the acute and convalescent COVID-19 samples.

The sample holds a few counts of this clone. This CDR3 spans 16 amino acids. Trimming removed 4 bases at V and 5 bases at J, with 19 bases between. Germline V gene sequence: CDR1 SGHKS, CDR2 YYEKEE (reference sequence). In the original analysis: Estimated nucleated cell counts came from reference gene primer amplification. Sequencing was performed with immunoSEQ multiplex PCR; in TCRdb, only in-frame clones are kept and a portion is missing. V and J calls and clone size are those listed in that table; D and trimming were worked out from the DNA. Here the sample spans some 48,000 clones, over 90% being singletons.

The source material was peripheral blood. The clonotype originates from a man in his sixties with COVID-19, enrolled during active disease. The chain carries TRBV5-5 and TRBJ1-5; the D is unclear. The CDR3 reads CASSPKGDSGHQPQHF. CDR3 in DNA: TGTGCCAGCAGCCCAAAGGGAGATAGCGGCCATCAGCCCCAGCATTTT.